The text below deals with one T cell receptor (beta chain). This record belongs to a study of blood T cell repertoires in COVID-19. Study context: Whether acute or convalescent, the COVID-19 samples came from the United States, Italy and Spain. The cDNA or gDNA used as material had been derived from T cells, B-cell-depleted T cells, or PBMCs.

In the source study's methods: Amplification from reference gene primers served as the basis for estimated nucleated cell counts. The assay was immunoSEQ multiplex PCR, and TCRdb's table has in-frame clones only and misses some. V, J and clone size are those of that table, while D and trimming were read from the DNA. The sample comprises some 69,000 clones, 75% to 90% of which are singletons, and 4.5% to 5% rests with the top ten. The V and J ends lost 5 bases and 2 bases respectively, with 19 bases between them. Germline values: CDR1 LNHNV, CDR2 YYDKDF (reference sequence). The CDR3 covers 16 residues.

Material for sequencing was peripheral blood. The J gene is TRBJ2-7, the V gene TRBV15, with D possibly matching TRBD2 (5 bases). The receptor was derived from a woman between 50 and 59 years old with active COVID-19. The CDR3 loop is CATSRSETRAPYEQYF. In DNA, the CDR3 is TGTGCCACCAGCCGGTCAGAAACTAGAGCCCCCTACGAGCAGTACTTC. The complete variable domain, with remaining parts taken from reference TRBV15 and TRBJ2-7, reads DAMVIQNPRYQVTQFGKPVTLSCSQTLNHNVMYWYQQKSSQAPKLLFHYYDKDFNNEADTPDNFQSRRPNTSFCFLDIRSPGLGDTAMYLCATSRSETRAPYEQYFGPGTRLTVT.